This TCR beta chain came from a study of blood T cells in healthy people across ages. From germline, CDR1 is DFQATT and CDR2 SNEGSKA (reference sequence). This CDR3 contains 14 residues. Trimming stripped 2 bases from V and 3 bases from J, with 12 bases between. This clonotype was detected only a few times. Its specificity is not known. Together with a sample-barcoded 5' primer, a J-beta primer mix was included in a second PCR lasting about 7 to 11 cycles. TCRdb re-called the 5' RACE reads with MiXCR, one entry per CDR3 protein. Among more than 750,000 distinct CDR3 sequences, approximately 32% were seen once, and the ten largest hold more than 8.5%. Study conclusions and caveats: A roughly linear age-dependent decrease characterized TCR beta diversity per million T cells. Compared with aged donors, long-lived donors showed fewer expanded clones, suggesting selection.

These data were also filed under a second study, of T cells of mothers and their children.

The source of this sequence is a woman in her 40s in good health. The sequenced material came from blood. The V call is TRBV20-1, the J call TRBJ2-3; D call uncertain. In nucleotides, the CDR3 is TGCAGTGCTAGACGCCCGGTGGCTACAGATACGCAGTATTTT. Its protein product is CSARRPVATDTQYF.